This record concerns one TCR beta chain sequence. Its specificity is not known. The CDR3 runs to 15 residues. V was clipped by 1 base and J by 5 bases, with 14 bases between them. The germline CDR1 and CDR2 sequences are SGHAT and FQDESV (reference sequence). The PCR used 60 Vbeta and 13 Jbeta primers. Libraries were prepared by immunoSEQ multiplex PCR; TCRdb keeps only in-frame clonotypes and omits some of them. Its table records approximately 58,000 clones. Donors sampled were nominally healthy, though unrecorded immune exposures were likely. This specimen belongs to a study of cytomegalovirus exposure and HLA in healthy donors. Study conclusions and caveats: Reports indicated that the classifier achieved high specificity and sensitivity in diagnosing cytomegalovirus status. Listed as cytomegalovirus-associated were around 160 TCR beta chains.

This sequence was found in a man younger than 35 in good health and CMV-seropositive. Material for sequencing was PBMCs. The rearrangement links TRBV11-1 to TRBJ2-5; a possible D gene is TRBD1 (5 bases). Written as DNA, the CDR3 is TGTGCCAGCAGCTTAGTAGGAACCCCAGGGGAGACCCAGTACTTC. Its translation is CASSLVGTPGETQYF. Full variable domain (missing parts from reference TRBV11-1 and TRBJ2-5): EAEVAQSPRYKITEKSQAVAFWCDPISGHATLYWYRQILGQGPELLVQFQDESVVDDSQLPKDRFSAERLKGVDSTLKIQPAELGDSAMYLCASSLVGTPGETQYFGPGTRLLVL.